The present T cell receptor beta chain was sequenced within a study of shared clonotypes between healthy human individuals. The naive CD8 subset, CD45RO-negative cells positively selected for CCR7, excluded terminally differentiated effector memory CD45RA+ cells. This CDR3 has 15 residues. The trim removed 4 bases at V and 0 bases at J, leaving 3 bases unmatched. Germline lookup yields CDR1 SGHDT and CDR2 YYEEEE. The assay was immunoSEQ multiplex PCR, and TCRdb's table has in-frame clones only and misses some. The sample shows millions of clones, roughly 94% of them seen only once. Sequencing used naive CD8+ T cells sorted from blood. This TCR came from a man aged 18 to 29 in good health. The V call is TRBV5-6, the J call TRBJ2-2; 7 bases line up with TRBD1. CDR3 in amino acids: CASSPGTANTGELFF. Written as DNA, the CDR3 is TGTGCCAGCAGCCCCGGGACAGCGAACACCGGGGAGCTGTTTTTT.